These 19 T cell receptor beta chains came from one sample sequenced in a study of CD4 T cells in relation to SARS-CoV-2 and coronaviruses (dated by TCRdb to the early 2020s). Preparation of the library involved the immunoSEQ multiplex PCR assay. This immuneACCESS table, as held by TCRdb, lists in-frame sequences with V and J called but not all clones. Of the missing ones, under half trace to an unresolved V gene in checked studies; the others have no known cause. The sample records about 24,000 clones, around 79% of which are singletons. Clones ranked in the top ten supply around 20% of the sample. CD4+ T cells from unexposed donors were collected before the COVID-19 pandemic (2011-2018). Following 10 days of culture, the EasySep CD4+ T cell isolation kit was used to isolate CD4+ T cells. The antigens of these receptors remain unknown. What was sequenced was CD4+ T cells from PBMCs, cultured in vitro. The receptors were sampled from a human donor in good health.

V and J are TRBV6-4 and TRBJ2-1, with 12 bases aligning to TRBD2. With V trimmed by 0 bases and J by 4 bases, 1 base remained unmatched. CDR1 is MRHNA and CDR2 is SNTAGT in the germline V gene. The length of the CDR3 is 16 residues. This chain's CDR3 is CASSDSGTSGYNEQFF. CDR3 in DNA: TGTGCCAGCAGTGACTCTGGGACTAGCGGGTACAATGAGCAGTTCTTC.

This clone has more than one count but fewer than ten. The CDR3 nucleotides read TGTGCCATCAGTGTCGGCATTCTAAAGGGGGGCACTGAAGCTTTCTTT. Translation: CAISVGILKGGTEAFF. This rearrangement joins TRBV10-3 to TRBJ1-1; weak D call: TRBD1 (6 bases). The CDR3 totals 16 residues. The V end was cut by 4 bases, the J end by 4 bases, with 19 bases between. Germline CDR1 and CDR2: ENHRY and SYGVKD.

This chain links TRBV23-1 with TRBJ1-1; D unresolved. TRBV23-1 qualifies as an ORF whose function is uncertain. The CDR3 sequence is 13 residues long. Trimming stripped 9 bases from V and 0 bases from J, with 11 bases between. The CDR3 coding sequence is TGCGCCAGGAGGCCCTTGATGAACACTGAAGCTTTCTTT. It translates to CARRPLMNTEAFF.

This chain joins TRBV20-1 and TRBJ2-1; no reliable D call. Looked up from germline, CDR1 is DFQATT and CDR2 is SNEGSKA (reference sequence). The V and J ends lost 3 bases and 3 bases respectively, with 15 bases between them. The CDR3 runs to 15 residues. The CDR3 loop reads CSASDRQRLYNEQFF. In DNA, the CDR3 is TGCAGTGCTAGTGACCGGCAGAGACTCTACAATGAGCAGTTCTTC.

The chain combines TRBV9 with TRBJ2-1, with TRBD2 matching over 7 bases. The V and J ends lost 0 bases and 7 bases, in that order; junction bases with no gene match: 4. There are 14 residues in the CDR3. Germline values: CDR1 SGDLS, CDR2 YYNGEE. The CDR3 DNA reads TGTGCCAGCAGCGTAGTGGGGGGGGGAAATGAGCAGTTCTTC. It translates to CASSVVGGGNEQFF.

The chain recombines TRBV19 with TRBJ2-3; 9 bases map to TRBD2. The V segment lost 4 bases and the J segment 3 bases; nucleotides outside the gene matches: 5. Germline V gives CDR1 LNHDA, CDR2 SQIVND (reference sequence). There are 15 residues in the CDR3. The CDR3 spells CASSTISGSTDTQYF. DNA for the CDR3: TGTGCCAGTAGTACGATTAGCGGGAGTACAGATACGCAGTATTTT.

The chain carries TRBV28 and TRBJ2-1, with 7 positions matching TRBD1. V dropped 6 bases and J dropped 4; count of bases not matched to a gene: 9. This CDR3 spans 15 amino acids. Germline V gene sequence: CDR1 MDHEN, CDR2 SYDVKM. CDR3 nucleotide sequence: TGTGCCAGCAGCTCGCCGGGACAGTCTTACAATGAGCAGTTCTTC. Protein: CASSSPGQSYNEQFF. Full variable domain (remainder filled in from reference TRBV28 and TRBJ2-1): DVKVTQSSRYLVKRTGEKVFLECVQDMDHENMFWYRQDPGLGLRLIYFSYDVKMKEKGDIPEGYSVSREKKERFSLILESASTNQTSMYLCASSSPGQSYNEQFFGPGTRLTVL.

V usage is TRBV18 and J usage is TRBJ1-2; tentative D call: TRBD1 (6 bases). The germline gives CDR1 KGHSH, CDR2 LQKENI. This CDR3 has 14 residues. Trimming left V 4 bases short and J 3 bases short, with 12 bases between. The CDR3 DNA sequence: TGTGCCAGCTCACTACCGCCAGGGGACTATGGCTACACCTTC. Translation: CASSLPPGDYGYTF.

This chain links TRBV10-1 with TRBJ2-7; either TRBD1 or TRBD2 may fit D (5 bases each). The V and J ends lost 6 bases and 1 base respectively, with 22 bases between them. CDR3 length: 17 residues. Per germline, CDR1 WNHNN and CDR2 SYGVQD (reference sequence). For the CDR3, the DNA is TGCGCCAGCAGGAGGAGGACATCCCCGGATTTGTCCTACGAGCAGTACTTC. As protein: CASRRRTSPDLSYEQYF.

The V call is TRBV4-2, the J call TRBJ2-5; D unclear. The CDR3 contains 18 residues. Germline values: CDR1 LGHNA, CDR2 YNFKEQ. V lost 5 bases, J lost 4 bases, and 26 bases lay in between. The chain's CDR3 is CASSDTDRGEVGGETQYF. CDR3 sequence (DNA): TGTGCCAGCAGCGACACCGATAGAGGCGAAGTCGGTGGAGAGACCCAGTACTTC.

There are a few counts of this clone. The chain is built from TRBV18 and TRBJ2-1; D not resolved. V was shortened by 6 bases and J by 10 bases, with 10 bases between the two germline ends. Germline-derived CDR1 and CDR2 are KGHSH and LQKENI. CDR3 size: 11 residues. Here the CDR3 DNA reads TGTGCCAGCTCGGGAAATACGGAGCAGTTCTTC. It codes for CASSGNTEQFF.

In this sample, this clone turned up a few times. The J gene is TRBJ2-7, the V gene TRBV3-1 (or the pseudogene TRBV3-2); D may be TRBD1 or TRBD2 (5 bases each). Between the trimmed V and J ends, which lost 5 bases and 0 bases, there was a span of 11 bases. The germline V gene encodes CDR1 LGHDT and CDR2 YNNKEL (reference sequence). The CDR3 loop spans 14 amino acids. CDR3 protein: CASSRGADSYEQYF. In nucleotides, the CDR3 is TGTGCCAGCAGCAGAGGGGCAGACTCCTACGAGCAGTACTTC.

In its sample, this clone was seen a few times. The genes are TRBV5-1 and TRBJ2-1, with D tentatively TRBD2 (6 bases). Germline-derived CDR1 and CDR2 are SGHRS and YFSETQ. The CDR3 runs to 15 residues. The V end lost 2 bases, the J end lost 5 bases, and 14 bases lay between the germline ends. This CDR3 reads CASSFSEGTHNEQFF. CDR3 sequence (DNA): TGCGCCAGCAGCTTTTCGGAGGGGACTCACAATGAGCAGTTCTTC.

The rearrangement joins TRBV29-1 to TRBJ2-3, with D uncertain. Germline loops: CDR1 SQVTM, CDR2 ANQGSEA. V lost 7 bases, J lost 1 base, and 9 bases lay in between. This CDR3 has 12 residues. CDR3 nucleotides: TGCAGCGCCCGTGGGGGCACAGATACGCAGTATTTT. Its translation is CSARGGTDTQYF.

This clone has a handful of counts. The chain links TRBV30 to TRBJ1-4, with a tentative D call TRBD1 (6 bases). CDR1 is GTSNPN, CDR2 SVGIG, per germline (reference sequence). The V end was cut by 7 bases, the J end by 3 bases, with 18 bases between. CDR3 size: 15 residues. CDR3 DNA: TGTGCCTTCACCGGACCCAGGGGACCTAATGAAAAACTGTTTTTT. Translated: CAFTGPRGPNEKLFF.

V gene TRBV10-3 combines with J gene TRBJ1-2; D is perhaps TRBD1 (6 bases). The CDR3 extends over 14 amino acids. The germline V and J ends were trimmed by 0 bases and 5 bases, with 10 bases remaining between them. Germline CDR1 reads ENHRY; CDR2 reads SYGVKD. CDR3 loop: CAISESGQPYGYTF. CDR3 DNA sequence: TGTGCCATCAGTGAGTCGGGACAACCTTATGGCTACACCTTC.

The chain carries TRBV19 and TRBJ2-7; D gene unclear. Trimming removed 3 bases from V and 3 bases from J, with 9 bases in between. Germline V CDR1 and CDR2: LNHDA, SQIVND (reference sequence). CDR3 size: 13 residues. The CDR3 loop is CASSMGTNYEQYF. DNA of the CDR3: TGTGCCAGTAGTATGGGCACAAACTACGAGCAGTACTTC.

The chain has TRBV18 and TRBJ1-4; D call uncertain. The CDR3 length is 16 residues. With 5 bases removed from V and 5 bases from J, the gap between germline ends came to 18 bases. Germline V gene data show CDR1 as KGHSH and CDR2 as LQKENI. The CDR3 nucleotides are TGTGCCAGCTCAATCTCCGGGCCACCCCTCAATGAAAAACTGTTTTTT. Encoded protein: CASSISGPPLNEKLFF.

The V call is TRBV24-1, the J call TRBJ1-3; D unclear. CDR3 length: 15 residues. Germline CDR1 is KGHDR and CDR2 is SFDVKD. The germline V and J ends were trimmed by 8 bases and 2 bases, with 15 bases remaining between them. The CDR3, as DNA: TGTGCCACCAAAAACACCCGGCGGGCTGGAAACACCATATATTTT. Its protein product is CATKNTRRAGNTIYF.